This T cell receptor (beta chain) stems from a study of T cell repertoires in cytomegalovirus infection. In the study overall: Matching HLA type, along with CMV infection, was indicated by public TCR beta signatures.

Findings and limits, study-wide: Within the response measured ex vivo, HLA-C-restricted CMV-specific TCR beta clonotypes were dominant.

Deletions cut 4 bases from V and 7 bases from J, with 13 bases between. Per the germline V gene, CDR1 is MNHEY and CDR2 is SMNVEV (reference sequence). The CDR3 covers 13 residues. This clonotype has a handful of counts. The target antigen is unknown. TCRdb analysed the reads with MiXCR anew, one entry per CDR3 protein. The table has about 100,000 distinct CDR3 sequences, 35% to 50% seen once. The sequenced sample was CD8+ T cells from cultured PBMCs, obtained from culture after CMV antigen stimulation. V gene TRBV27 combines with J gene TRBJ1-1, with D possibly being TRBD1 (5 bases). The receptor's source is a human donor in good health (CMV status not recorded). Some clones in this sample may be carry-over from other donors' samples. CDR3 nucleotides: TGTGCCAGCAGTTGGTCAGGGAGGGGTGAAGCTTTCTTT. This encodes CASSWSGRGEAFF.